These 16 T cell receptor beta chains were all obtained from the same sample, sequenced in a study of blood T cell repertoires in COVID-19. The repertoire was sequenced with immunoSEQ multiplex PCR; TCRdb's copy has only in-frame clones and lacks some. The table includes approximately 170,000 clones, about 85% detected once. Source material: peripheral blood. The receptors originated from a woman aged 70-85 years with COVID-19, enrolled during active disease.

The rearrangement links TRBV3-1 (or the pseudogene TRBV3-2) to TRBJ1-3, with D perhaps matching TRBD1 (5 bases). V gave up 4 bases and J gave up 2 bases, with 12 bases separating them. The CDR3 is 15 residues long. Germline V gives CDR1 LGHDT, CDR2 YNNKEL (reference sequence). CDR3: CASSRQAGPGNTIYF. The DNA for the CDR3 is TGTGCCAGCAGCCGTCAAGCGGGACCTGGAAACACCATATATTTT.

This clone was seen only once. V gene TRBV6-2 or TRBV6-3 combines with J gene TRBJ2-5, with 13 nucleotides matching TRBD2. CDR1 and CDR2 (germline): MNHEY, SVGEGT. The J segment lost 4 bases and the V segment lost 6 bases, leaving 20 bases of the junction unmatched. The CDR3 covers 20 residues. The CDR3 reads CASSVLPTRLAGGTRETQYF. CDR3 coding DNA: TGTGCCAGCAGCGTATTGCCAACTCGACTAGCGGGAGGAACAAGAGAGACCCAGTACTTC.

The chain recombines TRBV12-2 with TRBJ1-1. TRBV12-2 is given as a pseudogene. The CDR3 consists of 15 residues. This CDR3 reads CASRLRFEGNTEAFF. CDR3 nucleotides: TGTGCAAGTCGCTTAAGATTTGAGGGGAACACTGAAGCTTTCTTT.

This clone occurred once. The rearrangement links TRBV2 to TRBJ1-1; 7 nucleotides match TRBD1. Germline V gives CDR1 SNHLY, CDR2 FYNNEI. This CDR3 region has 14 residues. V lost 7 bases and J lost 8; bases outside the gene matches: 13. CDR3 coding DNA: TGTGCCAGCACCACCTTTGGGACAGTGCGAGAAGCTTTCTTT. This encodes CASTTFGTVREAFF.

The chain combines TRBV30 with TRBJ2-4; 14 bases line up with TRBD2. Trimming cost V 1 base and J 6 bases; bases outside gene matches: 2. The CDR3 covers 15 residues. From germline, CDR1 is GTSNPN and CDR2 SVGIG (reference sequence). The CDR3 spells CAWSGGTSGRNIQYF. The CDR3 DNA sequence: TGTGCCTGGAGTGGGGGGACTAGCGGGAGAAACATTCAGTACTTC.

A few counts support this clone. This rearrangement joins TRBV2 to TRBJ1-1; D remains ambiguous. The V and J ends lost 1 base and 4 bases respectively, with 10 bases between them. Germline V CDR1 and CDR2: SNHLY, FYNNEI. The CDR3 totals 14 residues. CDR3 in DNA: TGTGCCAGCAGTGAAGTGAGCGCGGGCACTGAAGCTTTCTTT. Its translation is CASSEVSAGTEAFF.

The genes are TRBV18 and TRBJ1-1, with no clear D. The CDR3 spans 15 residues. V was cut by 2 bases and J by 1 base, with 11 bases left in between. From germline, CDR1 is KGHSH and CDR2 LQKENI. In DNA, the CDR3 is TGTGCCAGCTCACCATTAGGACTCCCGAACACTGAAGCTTTCTTT. Amino acid sequence: CASSPLGLPNTEAFF.

This chain connects TRBV2 to TRBJ1-4, with TRBD1 matching over 9 bases. CDR1 SNHLY and CDR2 FYNNEI come from the germline V gene. The CDR3 totals 14 residues. J gave up 8 bases and V 4 bases, and 5 bases lay outside the gene matches. The CDR3 here is CASSAGTGREKLFF. CDR3 in DNA: TGTGCCAGCAGTGCCGGGACAGGGAGGGAAAAACTGTTTTTT.

The J gene is TRBJ1-2, the V gene TRBV27; 8 nucleotides align to TRBD1. This CDR3 region has 15 residues. With 5 bases clipped from V and 4 bases from J, the junction kept 9 bases outside the gene matches. Germline V gives CDR1 MNHEY, CDR2 SMNVEV (reference sequence). The CDR3 DNA is TGTGCCAGCAGTGAAATCAGGGGGCTTGGCTATGGCTACACCTTC. This codes for CASSEIRGLGYGYTF.

The CDR3, as DNA: TGTGCCAGCAGCCTGCGGGGGTCCGGGACAGGGCACTACGAGCAGTACTTC. As protein: CASSLRGSGTGHYEQYF. This chain joins TRBV7-9 and TRBJ2-7, with 9 nucleotides matching TRBD1. This CDR3 has 17 residues. Trimming at V came to 5 bases and at J to 3 bases, leaving 14 bases not matched to a gene. Germline CDR1 reads SEHNR; CDR2 reads FQNEAQ (reference sequence).

This rearrangement joins TRBV20-1 to TRBJ1-5; possibly TRBD1 for D (5 bases). V shed 3 bases and J shed 4 bases, with 13 bases lying between them. CDR1 and CDR2 (germline): DFQATT, SNEGSKA (reference sequence). The CDR3 consists of 14 residues. The CDR3 loop is CSASGGGVNQPQHF. The DNA of the CDR3 is TGCAGTGCTAGTGGCGGGGGGGTTAATCAGCCCCAGCATTTT.

The chain joins TRBV7-2 to TRBJ2-7; D gene unclear. The CDR3 is made up of 19 amino acids. The germline gives CDR1 SGHTA, CDR2 FQGNSA. V was clipped by 1 base and J by 2 bases, with 24 bases between them. The CDR3 coding sequence is TGTGCCAGCAGCTTAGATTTGTCCTCCCCCTACAGAATACCCTACGAGCAGTACTTC. This sequence encodes CASSLDLSSPYRIPYEQYF.

The chain recombines TRBV28 with TRBJ2-5, with D possibly TRBD2 on 6 matching bases. This CDR3 contains 14 residues. The V end lost 6 bases, the J end lost 5 bases, and 16 bases lay between the germline ends. Germline V gene sequence: CDR1 MDHEN, CDR2 SYDVKM. CDR3 bases: TGTGCCAGCAGCCTTCTACGGGGGTTGGAGACCCAGTACTTC. Protein sequence: CASSLLRGLETQYF.

This clone was found once. This CDR3 reads CASSPRTSGGQETQYF. CDR3 nucleotide sequence: TGTGCCAGCTCACCGAGGACTAGCGGGGGACAAGAGACCCAGTACTTC. This chain connects TRBV18 to TRBJ2-5, with 13 bases aligning to TRBD2. CDR3 length: 16 residues. V shed 3 bases, J shed 2 bases, and the junction held 3 bases outside the gene matches. Germline-derived CDR1 and CDR2 are KGHSH and LQKENI.

The chain is built from TRBV29-1 and TRBJ2-5; TRBD2 matches at 11 bases. The CDR3 covers 15 residues. Germline V gene sequence: CDR1 SQVTM, CDR2 ANQGSEA. V was pared by 2 bases and J by 5 bases, with 7 bases of the junction left unmatched. The CDR3 sequence: CSVETASGGRETQYF. Written as DNA, the CDR3 is TGCAGCGTTGAAACGGCTAGCGGGGGGCGGGAGACCCAGTACTTC.

V usage is TRBV3-1 (or the pseudogene TRBV3-2) and J usage is TRBJ2-1, with 13 bases that match TRBD2. Germline trimming cut 4 bases from V and 3 bases from J; bases unmatched to any gene: 6. This CDR3 has 17 amino acids. Germline CDR1 and CDR2: LGHDT and YNNKEL (reference sequence). The CDR3 region has the DNA TGTGCCAGCAGCCCGGTACTAGCGGGAGGGATCTACAATGAGCAGTTCTTC. Protein product: CASSPVLAGGIYNEQFF.